A single sample is the source of the 24 T cell receptor beta chains below, sequenced in a study of regulatory T cells in long-lasting Graves disease. In building TCR beta libraries, iRepertoire HTBI primers were used together with Arm-PCR of CDR3 regions. TCRdb ran MiXCR on the multiplex PCR reads and lists one entry per CDR3 protein. The sample holds about 400,000 distinct CDR3 sequences, less than 20% seen once. The time point is: newly diagnosed GD, antithyroid drugs for less than 3 months. PBMCs provided the RNA from which the TCR library was made. The sequenced sample was peripheral blood mononuclear cells (PBMCs), obtained at new diagnosis, from a patient treated with antithyroid drugs. The receptor set was obtained from a female donor with Graves disease.

This clonotype turned up a few times. The genes are TRBV4-1 and TRBJ2-1; D may be TRBD2 (6 bases). V lost 0 bases and J 1 base, leaving 10 bases between the germline ends. The germline CDR1 and CDR2 sequences are MGHRA and YSYEKL. The CDR3 is made up of 16 amino acids. The CDR3 region has the DNA TGCGCCAGCAGCCAAGAGGGACTGCTATCCTACAATGAGCAGTTCTTC. Amino acids: CASSQEGLLSYNEQFF.

This clonotype came up a few times. This clone may be a read error of a much larger clone one base away. This CDR3 is CASSLRGARNSPLHF. For the CDR3, the DNA is TGTGCCAGCAGCTTAAGAGGGGCGCGGAATTCACCCCTCCACTTT. This rearrangement joins TRBV11-2 to TRBJ1-6, with a possible D match to TRBD1 (5 bases). The CDR3 is 15 residues long. Per the germline V gene, CDR1 is SGHAT and CDR2 is FQNNGV. Trimming pared 2 bases from V and 7 bases from J, leaving 12 bases between.

The sample holds many counts of this clonotype. The chain carries TRBV7-2 and TRBJ1-3; no definite D call. Germline CDR1 is SGHTA and CDR2 is FQGNSA. CDR3 size: 14 residues. Between the trimmed V and J ends, which lost 3 bases and 0 bases, there was a span of 6 bases. The CDR3 sequence: CASSLWTSGNTIYF. The CDR3 DNA reads TGTGCCAGCAGCTTGTGGACCTCTGGAAACACCATATATTTT.

In the case of this clonotype: A far larger clone differs by one base, so this is likely a read error. The genes are TRBV7-2 and TRBJ2-1, with 13 nucleotides matching TRBD2. V was clipped by 5 bases and J by 10 bases; unmatched bases: 8. This CDR3 has 15 residues. Germline loops: CDR1 SGHTA, CDR2 FQGNSA. The CDR3: CASSRTGTSGNEQFF. The CDR3 DNA follows: TGTGCCAGCAGCCGTACCGGGACTAGCGGGAACGAGCAGTTCTTC.

A few counts support this clonotype. V usage is TRBV4-2 and J usage is TRBJ2-5; 12 positions match TRBD2. CDR1 is LGHNA and CDR2 is YNFKEQ in the germline V gene. CDR3 length equals 18 residues. Trimming removed 0 bases from V and 1 base from J; junction bases left unmatched: 6. The CDR3 is CASSQDNLAGGPQETQYF. CDR3 sequence (DNA): TGTGCCAGCAGCCAAGATAATCTAGCGGGAGGGCCCCAAGAGACCCAGTACTTC.

This clonotype has only a few counts. The CDR3 here is CASSSSQGQETQYF. The CDR3 nucleotides are TGTGCCAGCAGCTCCTCTCAGGGTCAAGAGACCCAGTACTTC. The chain couples TRBV7-9 to TRBJ2-5, with D maybe TRBD1 (5 bases). Germline CDR1 SEHNR, CDR2 FQNEAQ (reference sequence). The ends were cut back, 4 bases at V and 2 bases at J, with 11 bases in the middle. This CDR3 contains 14 residues.

This clonotype occurred many times. The rearrangement joins TRBV7-2 to TRBJ2-3; 12 bases are a match to TRBD2. J was trimmed by 0 bases and V by 4 bases; bases with no gene match: 8. CDR1 and CDR2 (germline): SGHTA, FQGNSA. The CDR3 has 18 residues. The CDR3, as DNA: TGTGCCAGCAGCTACCTAGCGGGGGGGGGACCTAGCACAGATACGCAGTATTTT. It yields the protein CASSYLAGGGPSTDTQYF.

The chain is built from TRBV7-2 and TRBJ1-2, with 10 bases aligning to TRBD1. This CDR3 has 15 amino acids. Germline CDR1 SGHTA, CDR2 FQGNSA. V shed 6 bases, J shed 5 bases, and the junction held 9 bases outside the gene matches. CDR3 in amino acids: CASSLTRDRGYGYTF. For the CDR3, the DNA is TGTGCCAGCAGTCTAACGCGGGACAGGGGATATGGCTACACCTTC.

The sample holds many counts of this clonotype. This rearrangement joins TRBV5-1 to TRBJ2-7; maybe TRBD1 (5 bases). Trimming took off 2 bases at V and 3 bases at J, with 9 bases between the two ends. The CDR3 is 13 residues long. CDR1 and CDR2 from the germline V gene are SGHRS and YFSETQ. This CDR3 is CASSFLTDYEQYF. CDR3 in DNA: TGCGCCAGCAGCTTTTTGACAGACTACGAGCAGTACTTC.

This clonotype appeared many times. CDR3 region: CASSLRTASNYGYTF. CDR3 DNA sequence: TGCGCCAGCAGCTTGCGGACAGCCTCTAACTATGGCTACACCTTC. The V call is TRBV5-1, the J call TRBJ1-2, with a weak D call TRBD1 (6 bases). Deletions cut 1 base from V and 0 bases from J, with 10 bases between. CDR1 SGHRS and CDR2 YFSETQ come from the germline V gene. CDR3 length: 15 amino acids.

V is TRBV7-9 and J is TRBJ1-5; D not certain. Germline V lookup: CDR1 SEHNR, CDR2 FQNEAQ (reference sequence). V was clipped by 1 base and J by 6 bases, with 13 bases between them. The CDR3 extends over 15 amino acids. The CDR3 DNA reads TGTGCCAGCAGCTTAGGTACGGGGATAGGTCAGCCCCAGCATTTT. Amino acid sequence: CASSLGTGIGQPQHF.

This clonotype has just one count. This may arise from a read error, as a much more abundant clone is one base away. The V call is TRBV20-1, the J call TRBJ2-1; 10 nucleotides line up with TRBD1. The CDR3 has 16 residues. Germline CDR1 reads DFQATT; CDR2 reads SNEGSKA (reference sequence). V gave up 4 bases and J gave up 7 bases; unmatched junction bases: 13. The chain's CDR3 is CSATVLTDRGRNEQFF. The CDR3 nucleotides read TGCAGTGCTACAGTCTTAACGGACAGGGGGAGAAATGAGCAGTTCTTC.

This clonotype was counted ten times or more. The rearrangement uses TRBV19 and TRBJ1-2, with unresolved D. In germline, CDR1 is LNHDA, CDR2 SQIVND (reference sequence). V was trimmed by 0 bases and J by 3 bases, leaving 14 bases between them. The CDR3 sequence is 16 residues long. The CDR3 coding sequence is TGTGCCAGTAGTATAGATCGAGGAAAACTTGACTATGGCTACACCTTC. Amino acid sequence: CASSIDRGKLDYGYTF.

Comment on this clonotype: One base away lies a much larger clone, so this may be a sequencing read error. The chain employs TRBV10-3 and TRBJ1-2, with D maybe TRBD1 (5 bases). This CDR3 is built from 12 residues. Germline V lookup: CDR1 ENHRY, CDR2 SYGVKD. The CDR3 sequence: CAISEGHVGCTF. The CDR3 region has the DNA TGTGCCATCAGTGAAGGACATGTTGGCTGCACCTTC.

V and J are TRBV20-1 and TRBJ2-1, with 9 bases identical to TRBD2. The length of the CDR3 is 15 residues. In germline, CDR1 is DFQATT, CDR2 SNEGSKA (reference sequence). The V and J ends lost 5 bases and 3 bases, in that order; junction bases with no gene match: 8. The CDR3 sequence: CSARTLAGRYNEQFF. In DNA form, the CDR3 reads TGCAGTGCTCGCACACTAGCGGGCCGCTACAATGAGCAGTTCTTC.

This clonotype has ten or more counts. The J gene is TRBJ2-7, the V gene TRBV7-9; D not resolved. CDR1 is SEHNR, CDR2 FQNEAQ, per germline (reference sequence). CDR3 length equals 11 residues. Trimming removed 4 bases at V and 7 bases at J, with 8 bases between. CDR3: CASSSDWEQYF. CDR3 bases: TGTGCCAGCAGCTCAGATTGGGAGCAGTACTTC.

The CDR3 spells CASSLSLVMREGSEQYF. In DNA, the CDR3 is TGTGCCAGCAGTTTATCCTTGGTTATGCGGGAGGGTTCCGAGCAGTACTTC. The chain links TRBV28 to TRBJ2-7; 9 bases line up with TRBD2. The CDR3 covers 17 residues. The V gene end was trimmed by 1 base and the J gene end by 6 bases; junction bases not matched to a gene: 13. The V gene's germline CDR1 is MDHEN and CDR2 SYDVKM.

At least ten counts were recorded for this clonotype. The CDR3 DNA reads TGTGCCAGCATTATGACACTGATGAACACTGAAGCTTTCTTT. As protein: CASIMTLMNTEAFF. The V gene is TRBV6-1, the J gene TRBJ1-1, with D unclear. The germline V gene encodes CDR1 MNHNS and CDR2 SASEGT. The V end was cut by 7 bases, the J end by 0 bases, with 12 bases between. CDR3 length equals 14 residues.

Remarks on this clonotype: One end of the junction varies from germline; a read error may be responsible. The rearrangement links TRBV15 to TRBJ2-2; D is ambiguous. The germline V gene has CDR1 LNHNV and CDR2 YYDKDF (reference sequence). The CDR3 has 11 amino acids. CDR3 DNA: TGTGTCACCAGCAGAGGTAGGGAGCTGTTTTTT. It specifies CVTSRGRELFF.

This clonotype was counted at least ten times. This chain connects TRBV3-1 to TRBJ2-1, with D possibly TRBD2 on 6 matching bases. Trimming left V 1 base short and J 5 bases short, with 15 bases between. The CDR3 totals 16 residues. Germline V gene data show CDR1 as LGHDT and CDR2 as YNNKEL (reference sequence). The CDR3 DNA reads as TGTGCCAGCAGCCAAGCGTGGGGGGTATCTCACAATGAGCAGTTCTTC. Its protein is CASSQAWGVSHNEQFF.

In this sample, this clonotype turned up a few times. The chain uses TRBV19 and TRBJ2-1; the match to TRBD1 covers 7 bases. The CDR3 runs 15 residues. Germline lookup yields CDR1 LNHDA and CDR2 SQIVND (reference sequence). V trimming: 6 bases; J trimming: 0 bases; junction bases outside the gene matches: 5. CDR3 sequence: CASRNRGSSYNEQFF. The CDR3, as DNA: TGTGCCAGTAGGAACAGGGGAAGCTCCTACAATGAGCAGTTCTTC.

This clonotype was found many times. CDR3 nucleotide sequence: TGTGCCAGCAGTTTCGGCGGGAGTAGGTTCCAATTCAATGAGCAGTTCTTC. The encoded protein is CASSFGGSRFQFNEQFF. The chain is built from TRBV12-3 or TRBV12-4 and TRBJ2-1, with TRBD2 matching over 7 bases. This CDR3 is built from 17 residues. J gave up 6 bases and V 3 bases, and 14 bases lay outside the gene matches.

This clonotype was seen at least ten times. The rearrangement links TRBV27 to TRBJ1-1; 12 nucleotides align to TRBD1. V dropped 4 bases and J dropped 4; count of bases not matched to a gene: 13. Germline lookup yields CDR1 MNHEY and CDR2 SMNVEV (reference sequence). This CDR3 is 18 amino acids long. The CDR3: CASSWSGTGGVSGTEAFF. The CDR3 DNA reads TGTGCCAGCAGTTGGTCCGGGACAGGGGGCGTTTCGGGCACTGAAGCTTTCTTT.

This clonotype was picked up many times. The J gene is TRBJ2-5, the V gene TRBV20-1, with TRBD2 matching over 10 bases. The CDR3 sequence is 15 residues long. The V gene end was trimmed by 3 bases and the J gene end by 4 bases; junction bases not matched to a gene: 8. Germline CDR1 is DFQATT and CDR2 is SNEGSKA (reference sequence). In DNA, the CDR3 is TGCAGTGCTAGCGCCTTAGCGGGAGGAGGAGAGACCCAGTACTTC. Its protein is CSASALAGGGETQYF.